What follows are 32 T cell receptor beta chains derived from one specimen sequenced in a study of vaccination effects on CD4 cells after COVID-19. Using viral peptide pools, the ViraFEST assay grew out antigen-specific CD4+ T cells prior to sequencing. Having been cultured for roughly 11 days, the cells underwent CD4+ T cell isolation. Recipients of the vaccine had no prior SARS-CoV-2 infection and negative nucleocapsid antibodies. The assay was immunoSEQ multiplex PCR, and TCRdb's table has in-frame clones only and misses some. In the table there are around 36,000 clones, more than 60% of which are singletons. Their recognized antigens are unknown. Sequencing used CD4+ T cells from PBMCs cultured with SARS-CoV-2 spike peptides, obtained before COVID-19 vaccination. Receptor source: a human donor who received a COVID-19 vaccine.

The V and J genes are TRBV4-1 and TRBJ1-4; no firm D call. This CDR3 spans 16 amino acids. V lost 3 bases and J 5 bases, leaving 16 bases between the germline ends. The germline CDR1 and CDR2 sequences are MGHRA and YSYEKL. The CDR3 loop is CASSHGVGTANEKLFF. The CDR3 DNA reads as TGCGCCAGCAGCCACGGAGTCGGAACCGCCAATGAAAAACTGTTTTTT.

The rearrangement links TRBV5-1 to TRBJ1-1; a weak D match, TRBD1 (6 bases). Germline lookup yields CDR1 SGHRS and CDR2 YFSETQ. V lost 3 bases to trimming and J lost 1 base, with 19 bases between them. The CDR3 has 17 amino acids. CDR3 loop: CASSWKGGSYTNTEAFF. In DNA, the CDR3 is TGCGCCAGCAGCTGGAAGGGGGGATCGTACACGAACACTGAAGCTTTCTTT.

The chain carries TRBV2 and TRBJ1-2; tentative D call: TRBD1 (6 bases). V shed 0 bases and J shed 4 bases, with 15 bases lying between them. Germline V gene data show CDR1 as SNHLY and CDR2 as FYNNEI. There are 16 residues in the CDR3. CDR3 in amino acids: CASSEAKGGRAYGYTF. The CDR3, as DNA: TGTGCCAGCAGTGAAGCGAAGGGGGGTCGGGCCTATGGCTACACCTTC.

The J gene is TRBJ1-1, the V gene TRBV12-3 or TRBV12-4, with D unclear. V was trimmed by 6 bases and J by 1 base, leaving 9 bases between them. The CDR3 spans 13 residues. CDR3 nucleotides: TGTGCCAGCAGGGGCCTTAGGAACACTGAAGCTTTCTTT. It translates to CASRGLRNTEAFF.

The CDR3 DNA follows: TGTGCCATCAGTGCCGGAAGGGGGCAGGAGGAGACCCAGTACTTC. The encoded protein is CAISAGRGQEETQYF. The chain is built from TRBV10-3 and TRBJ2-5; the match to TRBD1 covers 7 bases. Looked up from germline, CDR1 is ENHRY and CDR2 is SYGVKD. The CDR3 loop spans 15 amino acids. Trimming at V came to 4 bases and at J to 5 bases, leaving 10 bases not matched to a gene.

The chain is built from TRBV5-4 and TRBJ1-3; D unclear. V gave up 0 bases and J gave up 0 bases, with 10 bases separating them. The CDR3 sequence is 16 residues long. Germline-derived CDR1 and CDR2 are SGHNT and YYREEE (reference sequence). The CDR3 DNA follows: TGTGCCAGCAGCTTGGATGGTAGCGTCTCTGGAAACACCATATATTTT. Translation gives CASSLDGSVSGNTIYF.

This sequence joins TRBV10-3 and TRBJ2-7; 9 nucleotides match TRBD2. CDR1 and CDR2 (germline): ENHRY, SYGVKD. V lost 10 bases and J lost 0; bases outside the gene matches: 10. This CDR3 comprises 15 residues. The CDR3 DNA is TGTGCCACAAGGGGAGTGCGGGAGGGCTCCTACGAGCAGTACTTC. Translated: CATRGVREGSYEQYF.

As for this clone: The junction and the germline gene differ at one end; a read error may be behind it. The chain couples TRBV7-8 to TRBJ2-1, with 8 nucleotides matching TRBD1. This CDR3 comprises 12 residues. Germline-derived CDR1 and CDR2 are SGHVS and FQNEAQ. CDR3 in amino acids: CASSPRQGARLF. The CDR3 bases are TGTGCCAGCAGCCCCAGGCAGGGGGCGCGGCTCTTC. The entire variable domain, with the rest obtained from reference TRBV7-8 and TRBJ2-1, is as follows: GAGVSQSPRYKVAKRGQDVALRCDPISGHVSLFWYQQALGQGPEFLTYFQNEAQLDKSGLPSDRFFAERPEGSVSTLKIQRTQQEDSAVYLCASSPRQGARLFGPGTRLTVL.

This clone occurred a few times. The chain carries TRBV28 and TRBJ1-5; 8 bases are a match to TRBD1. V gave up 5 bases and J gave up 1 base; unmatched junction bases: 4. The CDR3 spans 15 residues. The germline CDR1 and CDR2 sequences are MDHEN and SYDVKM. CDR3 bases: TGTGCCAGCAGTGGACAGGGATGGAGCAATCAGCCCCAGCATTTT. It yields the protein CASSGQGWSNQPQHF.

J is TRBJ1-1 and V is TRBV5-5, with D hard to call. Germline loops: CDR1 SGHKS, CDR2 YYEKEE (reference sequence). CDR3 length: 13 residues. V was trimmed by 0 bases and J by 6 bases, leaving 9 bases between them. Here the CDR3 DNA reads TGTGCCAGCAGCTTGGAGGGAATCTCTGAAGCTTTCTTT. Protein: CASSLEGISEAFF.

The V call is TRBV7-9, the J call TRBJ1-6; weak D call: TRBD1 (6 bases). CDR3 length: 15 amino acids. Germline CDR1 and CDR2: SEHNR and FQNEAQ (reference sequence). V was clipped by 4 bases and J by 5 bases, with 12 bases between them. CDR3 DNA: TGTGCCAGCAGCTCTCGGGGGGGGCATAATTCACCCCTCCACTTT. Its protein is CASSSRGGHNSPLHF. The full variable domain, its missing parts supplied by reference TRBV7-9 and TRBJ1-6, is DTGVSQNPRHKITKRGQNVTFRCDPISEHNRLYWYRQTLGQGPEFLTYFQNEAQLEKSRLLSDRFSAERPKGSFSTLEIQRTEQGDSAMYLCASSSRGGHNSPLHFGNGTRLTVT.

The count of this clone is one. The rearrangement joins TRBV9 to TRBJ2-5; D possibly corresponds to TRBD2 (5 bases). Germline V gene lookup returns CDR1 SGDLS and CDR2 YYNGEE. The CDR3 is made up of 14 amino acids. Deletions cut 4 bases from V and 5 bases from J, with 15 bases between. The CDR3 reads CASSPSQRRETQYF. The CDR3 coding sequence is TGTGCCAGCAGCCCCTCCCAGAGGAGGGAGACCCAGTACTTC.

This sequence joins TRBV4-3 and TRBJ1-3; 7 positions match TRBD1. CDR3 length equals 17 residues. Germline CDR1 and CDR2: LGHNA and YSLEER. J gave up 0 bases and V 3 bases, and 8 bases lay outside the gene matches. The CDR3 sequence: CASSQTWDRASGNTIYF. As DNA, the CDR3 is TGCGCCAGCAGCCAGACATGGGACAGAGCCTCTGGAAACACCATATATTTT.

The genes are TRBV28 and TRBJ1-2; D may be TRBD1 (5 bases). The CDR3 loop spans 13 amino acids. CDR1 is MDHEN, CDR2 SYDVKM, per germline. The germline V and J ends were trimmed by 6 bases and 3 bases, with 11 bases remaining between them. CDR3: CASSGTVDYGYTF. The CDR3 DNA is TGTGCCAGCAGCGGGACGGTAGACTATGGCTACACCTTC.

V and J are TRBV27 and TRBJ1-6, with D hard to call. Trimming took 5 bases from V and 8 from J, leaving 10 bases between them. Germline loops: CDR1 MNHEY, CDR2 SMNVEV (reference sequence). The CDR3 runs 13 residues. The CDR3 is CASSGLIDSPLHF. In DNA, the CDR3 is TGTGCCAGCAGTGGGCTGATAGATTCACCCCTCCACTTT.

The V and J genes are TRBV6-5 and TRBJ2-1, with D perhaps being TRBD1 or TRBD2 (5 bases each). Germline V gives CDR1 MNHEY, CDR2 SVGAGI. V gave up 3 bases and J gave up 8 bases, with 20 bases separating them. The CDR3 is 16 residues long. CDR3 DNA: TGTGCCAGCAGTTATTCTGGGACGTCCTACGCCCATGAGCAGTTCTTC. It encodes CASSYSGTSYAHEQFF.

The rearrangement uses TRBV6-6 and TRBJ1-6; the D is unclear. The CDR3 totals 14 residues. V was cut by 0 bases and J by 7 bases, with 7 bases left in between. Germline CDR1 MNHNY, CDR2 SVGAGI (reference sequence). This CDR3 is CASSYSSRNSPLHF. In DNA, the CDR3 is TGTGCCAGCAGTTACTCGTCCCGGAATTCACCCCTCCACTTT.

This clone was seen more than once but under ten times. The chain has TRBV15 and TRBJ1-5, with TRBD1 identical over 9 bases. With 0 bases clipped from V and 15 bases from J, the junction kept 6 bases outside the gene matches. The CDR3 contains 13 residues. The V gene's germline CDR1 is LNHNV and CDR2 YYDKDF (reference sequence). The DNA of the CDR3 is TGTGCCACCAGCAGAGATCCGGGACAGGGAAGGCATTTT. It specifies CATSRDPGQGRHF.

The count of this clone is one. This rearrangement joins TRBV11-2 to TRBJ2-7, with a tentative D call TRBD2 (6 bases). CDR3 length: 16 amino acids. Germline V CDR1 and CDR2: SGHAT, FQNNGV. V was cut by 4 bases and J by 4 bases, with 20 bases left in between. CDR3 bases: TGTGCCAGCAGCTCCGGTCGGGGTAAAGGGACTTACGAGCAGTACTTC. It yields the protein CASSSGRGKGTYEQYF.

The chain joins TRBV28 to TRBJ2-2; no clear D gene. Germline V lookup: CDR1 MDHEN, CDR2 SYDVKM. V lost 1 base, J lost 0 bases, and 12 bases lay in between. The CDR3 sequence is 17 residues long. This CDR3 reads CASSLFGQSSNTGELFF. The CDR3 DNA sequence: TGTGCCAGCAGTTTATTTGGCCAGTCCTCGAACACCGGGGAGCTGTTTTTT.

This clone was counted only a few times. The V call is TRBV5-4, the J call TRBJ1-1; D gene ambiguous. Trimming left V 1 base short and J 0 bases short, with 7 bases between. There are 14 residues in the CDR3. CDR1 is SGHNT, CDR2 YYREEE, per germline (reference sequence). CDR3 in DNA: TGTGCCAGCAGCTTGACGAAAATGAACACTGAAGCTTTCTTT. Its protein product is CASSLTKMNTEAFF.

The J gene is TRBJ2-5, the V gene TRBV12-2; the tabulated D call, TRBD1, remains unverified against the DNA. TRBV12-2 has pseudogene status. This CDR3 is built from 14 residues. Written as DNA, the CDR3 is TGTGCAAGTCGCTTAAAGGACAGGGAAGAGACCCAGTACTTC. It codes for CASRLKDREETQYF.

This clone was counted a few times. The chain combines TRBV4-1 with TRBJ1-1; D unresolved. Germline CDR1 MGHRA, CDR2 YSYEKL. V was clipped by 4 bases and J by 3 bases, with 12 bases between them. The CDR3 sequence is 14 residues long. CDR3 loop: CASSPRLRDTEAFF. Here the CDR3 DNA reads TGCGCCAGCAGCCCACGTTTAAGGGACACTGAAGCTTTCTTT.

This chain uses TRBV28 with TRBJ1-2; D not resolved. The CDR3 is 14 residues long. Germline loops: CDR1 MDHEN, CDR2 SYDVKM. The V end lost 5 bases, the J end lost 4 bases, and 14 bases lay between the germline ends. CDR3 in amino acids: CASSPSRGSYGYTF. The CDR3 DNA follows: TGTGCCAGCAGTCCTTCACGGGGATCCTATGGCTACACCTTC.

The chain carries TRBV6-2 or TRBV6-3 and TRBJ1-3, with D hard to call. This CDR3 is 15 amino acids long. Trimming took 2 bases from V and 0 from J, leaving 8 bases between them. Per the germline V gene, CDR1 is MNHEY and CDR2 is SVGEGT. CDR3 residues: CASSYGVYSGNTIYF. The CDR3 DNA is TGTGCCAGCAGTTACGGTGTATACTCTGGAAACACCATATATTTT.

V and J are TRBV11-2 and TRBJ1-1, with 7 nucleotides matching TRBD1. The CDR3 is made up of 13 amino acids. Germline values: CDR1 SGHAT, CDR2 FQNNGV. Trimming removed 7 bases from V and 1 base from J; junction bases left unmatched: 3. The DNA of the CDR3 is TGTGCCAGCAAAAGACAGGGGAACACTGAAGCTTTCTTT. This sequence encodes CASKRQGNTEAFF.

The chain joins TRBV19 to TRBJ2-2; TRBD2 aligns across 9 bases. CDR1 is LNHDA and CDR2 is SQIVND in the germline V gene (reference sequence). The CDR3 runs to 14 residues. J was trimmed by 7 bases and V by 8 bases; bases with no gene match: 8. The chain's CDR3 is CASHRGGAVGELFF. The CDR3 DNA follows: TGTGCCAGTCACCGCGGGGGGGCGGTCGGGGAGCTGTTTTTT.

This sequence joins TRBV2 and TRBJ1-1; TRBD1 might be the D (6 bases). Germline V lookup: CDR1 SNHLY, CDR2 FYNNEI. This CDR3 is 14 amino acids long. V was clipped by 5 bases and J by 4 bases, with 14 bases between them. For the CDR3, the DNA is TGTGCCAGCAGTATACAGGGTCAGGGCACTGAAGCTTTCTTT. Amino acid sequence: CASSIQGQGTEAFF.

To note about this clone: The sample has other DNA sequences that encode this CDR3 too. The rearrangement links TRBV6-1 to TRBJ2-7; D possibly corresponds to TRBD2 (5 bases). Trimming left V 2 bases short and J 4 bases short, with 6 bases between. In germline, CDR1 is MNHNS, CDR2 SASEGT. The CDR3 sequence is 12 residues long. The CDR3 loop is CASSERGYEQYF. The CDR3 DNA follows: TGTGCCAGCAGTGAACGGGGATACGAGCAGTACTTC.

This clone was detected a few times. The rearrangement links TRBV7-9 to TRBJ2-7; 8 bases agree with TRBD2. Per the germline V gene, CDR1 is SEHNR and CDR2 is FQNEAQ (reference sequence). The CDR3 contains 16 residues. Trimming took 1 base from V and 5 from J; bases not matched to a gene: 10. Here the CDR3 reads CASSLGTGGPMDEQYF. The DNA for the CDR3 is TGTGCCAGCAGCTTAGGGACGGGAGGGCCTATGGACGAGCAGTACTTC.

The rearrangement uses TRBV6-5 and TRBJ1-4; 7 bases map to TRBD1. J gave up 4 bases and V 5 bases, and 7 bases lay outside the gene matches. The CDR3 contains 15 residues. Germline CDR1 and CDR2: MNHEY and SVGAGI. The CDR3: CASSPEGAINEKLFF. CDR3 coding DNA: TGTGCCAGCAGTCCAGAGGGGGCCATTAATGAAAAACTGTTTTTT.

The rearrangement joins TRBV18 to TRBJ2-7, with D possibly being TRBD1 (5 bases). Germline assignment: CDR1 KGHSH and CDR2 LQKENI. Trimming shortened V by 6 bases and J by 8 bases, and 23 bases separated the two germline ends. This CDR3 is 15 amino acids long. CDR3 sequence: CASSIEYRQGLKQYF. The CDR3, as DNA: TGTGCCAGCTCCATCGAATATCGCCAGGGTTTAAAGCAGTACTTC.